Listed here is a single TCR beta chain. The data stem from a study of cytomegalovirus exposure and HLA in healthy donors. Some clones are missing from TCRdb's copy, which holds only in-frame ones; the method was immunoSEQ multiplex PCR. The table has 280,000 or so clones, around 89% seen once. V lost 2 bases to trimming and J lost 4 bases, with 8 bases between them. Germline assignment: CDR1 SGDLS and CDR2 YYNGEE. CDR3 length: 13 residues. The origin of this receptor is a young woman in good health and CMV-seronegative. The sample was PBMCs. This chain joins TRBV9 and TRBJ2-3, with unresolved D. The CDR3 region has the DNA TGTGCCAGCAGCGTCCTAGTCCCAGATACGCAGTATTTT. Amino acid sequence: CASSVLVPDTQYF. The full variable domain, completed using reference TRBV9 and TRBJ2-3, is DSGVTQTPKHLITATGQRVTLRCSPRSGDLSVYWYQQSLDQGLQFLIQYYNGEERAKGNILERFSAQQFPDLHSELNLSSLELGDSALYFCASSVLVPDTQYFGPGTRLTVL.